This T cell receptor beta chain originates from a study of spatial heterogeneity in lung cancer. Study-wide points: Tumoral mutation counts were tracked by counts of expanded intratumoral alpha and beta TCRs. Sequencing reached an estimated coverage of tumor T cells that was only roughly 7% for alpha chains and around 14% for beta chains.

The time point was: sample taken at primary tumor resection. This clonotype occurred many times. Its antigen is still unknown. This CDR3 has 15 amino acids. Germline CDR1 SGHTA, CDR2 FQGTGA. Trimming removed 5 bases at V and 1 base at J, with 13 bases between. MiXCR, run by TCRdb on the 5' RACE reads, gives a single entry per CDR3 protein. Of 15,000 or so distinct CDR3 sequences listed, approximately 7% are singletons. Specimen: lung tumor tissue, collected at surgery. The rearrangement uses TRBV7-3 and TRBJ2-3, with D tentatively TRBD2 (6 bases). This receptor was obtained from a male donor with early-stage non-small cell lung cancer. CDR3 protein: CASSKIGGGTDTQYF. The CDR3 region has the DNA TGTGCCAGCAGCAAAATCGGAGGGGGCACAGATACGCAGTATTTT.